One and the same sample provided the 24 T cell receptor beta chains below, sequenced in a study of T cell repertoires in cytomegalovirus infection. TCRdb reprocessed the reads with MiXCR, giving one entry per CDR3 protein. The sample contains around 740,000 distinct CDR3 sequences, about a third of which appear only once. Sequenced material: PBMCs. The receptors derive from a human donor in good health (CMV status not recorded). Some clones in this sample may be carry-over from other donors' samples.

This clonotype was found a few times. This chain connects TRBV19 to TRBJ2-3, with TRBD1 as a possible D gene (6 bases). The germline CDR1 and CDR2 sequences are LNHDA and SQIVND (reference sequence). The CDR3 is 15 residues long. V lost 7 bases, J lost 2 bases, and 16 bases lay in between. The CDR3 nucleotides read TGTGCCAGTAAAGGGCTCGGACAGCCCACAGATACGCAGTATTTT. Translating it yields CASKGLGQPTDTQYF. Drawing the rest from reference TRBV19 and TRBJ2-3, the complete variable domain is DGGITQSPKYLFRKEGQNVTLSCEQNLNHDAMYWYRQDPGQGLRLIYYSQIVNDFQKGDIAEGYSVSREKKESFPLTVTSAQKNPTAFYLCASKGLGQPTDTQYFGPGTRLTVL.

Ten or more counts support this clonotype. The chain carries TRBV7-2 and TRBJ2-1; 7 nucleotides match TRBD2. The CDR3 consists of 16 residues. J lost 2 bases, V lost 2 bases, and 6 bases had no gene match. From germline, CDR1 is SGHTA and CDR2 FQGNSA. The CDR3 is CASSLIGSGAYNEQFF. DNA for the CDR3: TGTGCCAGCAGCTTAATCGGGAGCGGGGCCTACAATGAGCAGTTCTTC.

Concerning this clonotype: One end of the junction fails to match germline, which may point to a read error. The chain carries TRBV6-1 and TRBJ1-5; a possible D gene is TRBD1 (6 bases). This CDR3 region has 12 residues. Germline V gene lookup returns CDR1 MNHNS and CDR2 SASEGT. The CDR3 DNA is TGTGCCAGCAGGACAGGCAATCAGCCCCACCATTTT. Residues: CASRTGNQPHHF.

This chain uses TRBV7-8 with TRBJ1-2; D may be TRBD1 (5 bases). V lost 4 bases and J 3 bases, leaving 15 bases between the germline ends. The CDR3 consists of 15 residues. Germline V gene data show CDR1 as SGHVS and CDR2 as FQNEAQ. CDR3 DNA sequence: TGTGCCAGCAGCTCTCCTGAGGGCAGGGACTATGGCTACACCTTC. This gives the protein CASSSPEGRDYGYTF. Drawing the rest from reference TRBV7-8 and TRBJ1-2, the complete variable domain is GAGVSQSPRYKVAKRGQDVALRCDPISGHVSLFWYQQALGQGPEFLTYFQNEAQLDKSGLPSDRFFAERPEGSVSTLKIQRTQQEDSAVYLCASSSPEGRDYGYTFGSGTRLTVV.

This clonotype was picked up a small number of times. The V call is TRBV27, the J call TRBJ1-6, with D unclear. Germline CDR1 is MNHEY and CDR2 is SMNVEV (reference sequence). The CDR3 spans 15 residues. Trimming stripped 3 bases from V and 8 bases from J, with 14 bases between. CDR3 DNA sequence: TGTGCCAGCAGTTTCCCCAATATGAAGGATTCACCCCTCCACTTT. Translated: CASSFPNMKDSPLHF.

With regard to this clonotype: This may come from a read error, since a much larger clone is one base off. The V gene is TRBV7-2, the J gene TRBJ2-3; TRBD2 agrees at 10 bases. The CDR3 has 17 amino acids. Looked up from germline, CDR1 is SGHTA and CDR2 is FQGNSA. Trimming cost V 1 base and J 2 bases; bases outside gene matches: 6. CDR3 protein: CASSLGASGSVTDTQYF. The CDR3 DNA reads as TGTGCCAGCAGCTTAGGGGCTAGCGGGAGTGTCACAGATACGCAGTATTTT.

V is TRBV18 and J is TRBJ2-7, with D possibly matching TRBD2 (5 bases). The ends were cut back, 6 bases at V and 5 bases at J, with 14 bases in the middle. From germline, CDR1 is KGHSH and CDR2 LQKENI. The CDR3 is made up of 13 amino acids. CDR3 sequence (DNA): TGTGCCAGCTCCCCCCGAGGGTACGACGAGCAGTACTTC. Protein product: CASSPRGYDEQYF.

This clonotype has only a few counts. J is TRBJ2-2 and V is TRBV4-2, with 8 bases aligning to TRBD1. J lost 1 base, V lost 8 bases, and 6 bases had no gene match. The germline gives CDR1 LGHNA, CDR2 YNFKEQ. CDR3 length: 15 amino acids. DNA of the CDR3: TGTGCCAGCTCGGCAGGACAGGGGAACACCGGGGAGCTGTTTTTT. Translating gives CASSAGQGNTGELFF.

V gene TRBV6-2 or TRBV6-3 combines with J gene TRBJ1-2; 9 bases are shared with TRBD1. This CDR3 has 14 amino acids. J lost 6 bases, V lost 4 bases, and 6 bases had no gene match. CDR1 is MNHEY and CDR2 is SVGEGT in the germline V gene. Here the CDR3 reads CASSSTTGGNGYTF. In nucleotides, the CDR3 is TGTGCCAGCAGTTCCACCACAGGGGGCAATGGCTACACCTTC.

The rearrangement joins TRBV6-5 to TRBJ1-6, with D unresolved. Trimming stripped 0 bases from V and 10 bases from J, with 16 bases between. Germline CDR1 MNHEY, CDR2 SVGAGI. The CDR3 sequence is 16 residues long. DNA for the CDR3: TGTGCCAGCAGTTACTCGGGTGGGCGGCGGGAGTCACCCCTCCACTTT. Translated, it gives CASSYSGGRRESPLHF.

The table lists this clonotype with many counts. CDR3 region: CASSLWRGETQYF. The CDR3 bases are TGTGCCAGCAGCTTATGGCGAGGAGAGACCCAGTACTTC. This chain joins TRBV7-2 and TRBJ2-5; D not certain. Germline CDR1 reads SGHTA; CDR2 reads FQGNSA. The CDR3 totals 13 residues. V shed 2 bases and J shed 4 bases, with 8 bases lying between them.

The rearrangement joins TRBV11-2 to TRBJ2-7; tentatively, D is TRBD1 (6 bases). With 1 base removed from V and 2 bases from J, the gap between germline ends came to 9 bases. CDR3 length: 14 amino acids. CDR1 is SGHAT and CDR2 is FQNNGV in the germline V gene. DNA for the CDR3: TGTGCCAGCAGCTTAGGTTGGACAGCCTACGAGCAGTACTTC. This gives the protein CASSLGWTAYEQYF.

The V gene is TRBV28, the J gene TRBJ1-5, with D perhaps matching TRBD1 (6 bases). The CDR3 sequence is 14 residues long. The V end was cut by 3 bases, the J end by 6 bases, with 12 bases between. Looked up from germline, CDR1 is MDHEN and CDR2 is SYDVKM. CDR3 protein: CASSFGGARQPQHF. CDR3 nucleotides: TGTGCCAGCAGTTTCGGGGGGGCACGTCAGCCCCAGCATTTT.

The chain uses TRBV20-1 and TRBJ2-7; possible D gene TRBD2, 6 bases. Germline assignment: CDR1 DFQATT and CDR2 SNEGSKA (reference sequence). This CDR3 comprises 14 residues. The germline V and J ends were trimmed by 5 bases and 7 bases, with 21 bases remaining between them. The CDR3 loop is CSAYTRGKAEEQYF. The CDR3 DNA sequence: TGCAGTGCTTATACTCGCGGGAAGGCGGAAGAGCAGTACTTC.

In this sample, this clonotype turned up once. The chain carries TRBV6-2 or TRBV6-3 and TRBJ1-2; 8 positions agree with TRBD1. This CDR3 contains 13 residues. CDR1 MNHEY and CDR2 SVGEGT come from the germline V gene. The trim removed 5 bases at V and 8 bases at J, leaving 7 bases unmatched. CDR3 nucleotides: TGTGCCAGCAGTCCGACAGGGGCAGGCGGCTACACCTTC. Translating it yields CASSPTGAGGYTF.

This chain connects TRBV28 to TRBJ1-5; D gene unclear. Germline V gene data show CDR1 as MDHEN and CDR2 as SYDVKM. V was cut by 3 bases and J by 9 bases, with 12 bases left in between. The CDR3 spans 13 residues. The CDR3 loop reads CASSLFTIRPQHF. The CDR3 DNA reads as TGTGCCAGCAGTTTGTTTACCATCCGGCCCCAGCATTTT.

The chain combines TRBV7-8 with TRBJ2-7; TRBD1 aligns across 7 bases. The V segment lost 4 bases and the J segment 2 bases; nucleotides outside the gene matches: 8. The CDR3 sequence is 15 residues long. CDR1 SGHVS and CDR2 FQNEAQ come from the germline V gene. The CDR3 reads CASSSRPDRAYEQYF. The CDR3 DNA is TGTGCCAGCAGCTCGAGACCTGACAGGGCCTACGAGCAGTACTTC.

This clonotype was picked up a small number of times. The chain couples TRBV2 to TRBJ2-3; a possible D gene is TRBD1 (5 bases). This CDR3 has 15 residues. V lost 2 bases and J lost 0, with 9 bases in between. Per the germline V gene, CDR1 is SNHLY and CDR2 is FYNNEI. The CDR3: CASSEFDSSTDTQYF. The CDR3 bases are TGTGCCAGCAGTGAATTCGACAGTAGCACAGATACGCAGTATTTT.

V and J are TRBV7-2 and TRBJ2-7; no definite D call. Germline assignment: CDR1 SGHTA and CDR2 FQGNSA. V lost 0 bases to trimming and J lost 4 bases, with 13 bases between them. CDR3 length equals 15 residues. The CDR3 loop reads CASSLANRDMYEQYF. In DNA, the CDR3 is TGTGCCAGCAGCTTAGCGAACCGAGATATGTACGAGCAGTACTTC. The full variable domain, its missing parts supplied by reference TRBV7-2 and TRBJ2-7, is GAGVSQSPSNKVTEKGKDVELRCDPISGHTALYWYRQSLGQGLEFLIYFQGNSAPDKSGLPSDRFSAERTGGSVSTLTIQRTQQEDSAVYLCASSLANRDMYEQYFGPGTRLTVT.

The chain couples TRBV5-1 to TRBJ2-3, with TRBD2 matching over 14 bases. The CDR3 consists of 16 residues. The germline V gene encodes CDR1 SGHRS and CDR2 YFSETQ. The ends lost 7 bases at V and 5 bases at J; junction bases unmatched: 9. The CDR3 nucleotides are TGCGCCAGCGAAAAAGCCGGGACTAGCGGGAGAGATACGCAGTATTTT. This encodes CASEKAGTSGRDTQYF.

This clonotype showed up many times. The chain's CDR3 is CASSPWRTSGNTIYF. The CDR3 coding sequence is TGTGCCAGCAGCCCGTGGCGTACCTCTGGAAACACCATATATTTT. The chain uses TRBV7-2 and TRBJ1-3; D not resolved. The V and J ends lost 5 bases and 0 bases respectively, with 11 bases between them. The length of the CDR3 is 15 residues. Germline assignment: CDR1 SGHTA and CDR2 FQGNSA. The full variable domain, in which reference TRBV7-2 and TRBJ1-3 provide the parts outside the CDR3, is GAGVSQSPSNKVTEKGKDVELRCDPISGHTALYWYRQSLGQGLEFLIYFQGNSAPDKSGLPSDRFSAERTGGSVSTLTIQRTQQEDSAVYLCASSPWRTSGNTIYFGEGSWLTVV.

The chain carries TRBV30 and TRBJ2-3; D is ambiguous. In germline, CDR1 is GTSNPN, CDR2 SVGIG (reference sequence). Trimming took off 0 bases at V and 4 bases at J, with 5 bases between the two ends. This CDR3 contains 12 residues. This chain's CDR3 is CAWSVLSDTQYF. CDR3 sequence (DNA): TGTGCCTGGAGTGTATTATCAGATACGCAGTATTTT.

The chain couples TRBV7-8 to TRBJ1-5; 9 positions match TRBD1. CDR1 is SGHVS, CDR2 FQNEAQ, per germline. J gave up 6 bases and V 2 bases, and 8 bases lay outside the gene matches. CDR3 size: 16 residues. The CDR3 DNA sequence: TGTGCCAGCAGCTTAAACACAGGGGGCGCGATTCAGCCCCAGCATTTT. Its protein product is CASSLNTGGAIQPQHF.

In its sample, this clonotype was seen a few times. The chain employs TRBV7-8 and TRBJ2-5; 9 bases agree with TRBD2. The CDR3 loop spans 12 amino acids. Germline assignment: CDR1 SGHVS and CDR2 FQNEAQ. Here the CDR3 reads CASGGSDETQYF. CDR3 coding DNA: TGTGCGAGCGGGGGGTCCGATGAGACCCAGTACTTC.